Below, 10 T cell receptor beta chains from the same sample are listed, as sequenced in a study of shared clonotypes between healthy human individuals. Clones were sequenced by immunoSEQ multiplex PCR, and TCRdb holds only the in-frame ones, with some missing. Of over a million clones listed, roughly 74% were seen once; the top ten hold 0.61%. The source material was memory CD4+ T cells from PBMCs. The sample's subset: CD45RA-negative fraction. These receptors were taken from a man younger than 35 in good health. Some clones in this sample may be carry-over from other donors' samples.

The chain has TRBV4-1 and TRBJ1-2; D gene unclear. Trimming cost V 4 bases and J 2 bases, with 11 bases left between them. CDR3 length equals 14 residues. Germline CDR1 reads MGHRA; CDR2 reads YSYEKL. CDR3 sequence: CASSLTLGNYGYTF. CDR3 DNA: TGCGCCAGCAGCCTTACCCTTGGGAACTATGGCTACACCTTC.

The chain recombines TRBV7-2 with TRBJ1-1; D unclear. V was clipped by 5 bases and J by 11 bases, with 18 bases between them. CDR1 is SGHTA and CDR2 is FQGNSA in the germline V gene. The CDR3 totals 13 residues. The CDR3 here is CASSPHRAVGAFF. CDR3 in DNA: TGTGCCAGCAGCCCCCACCGGGCCGTTGGGGCTTTCTTT.

The chain has TRBV28 and TRBJ1-2; no definite D call. In germline, CDR1 is MDHEN, CDR2 SYDVKM. V lost 2 bases and J 7 bases, leaving 14 bases between the germline ends. The CDR3 runs to 14 residues. CDR3 region: CASSLGSLGSGYTF. The DNA for the CDR3 is TGTGCCAGCAGTTTAGGATCATTGGGCTCTGGCTACACCTTC.

The J gene is TRBJ1-4, the V gene TRBV18, with D possibly matching TRBD1 (5 bases). V lost 3 bases to trimming and J lost 5 bases, with 16 bases between them. CDR3 length: 16 residues. The germline CDR1 and CDR2 sequences are KGHSH and LQKENI. For the CDR3, the DNA is TGTGCCAGCTCACCTCAGCGGGGGGGGACGAATGAAAAACTGTTTTTT. Amino acid sequence: CASSPQRGGTNEKLFF.

The chain carries TRBV7-8 and TRBJ2-1; maybe TRBD2 (5 bases). Deletions cut 0 bases from V and 0 bases from J, with 12 bases between. CDR3 size: 17 residues. Germline CDR1 SGHVS, CDR2 FQNEAQ. CDR3 sequence reads: CASSLAVRANSYNEQFF. The CDR3 DNA reads as TGTGCCAGCAGCTTAGCGGTGAGGGCCAACTCCTACAATGAGCAGTTCTTC.

This chain joins TRBV10-3 and TRBJ2-7, with 7 bases matching TRBD1. This CDR3 spans 12 amino acids. V was pared by 6 bases and J by 6 bases, with 5 bases of the junction left unmatched. Germline CDR1 reads ENHRY; CDR2 reads SYGVKD. CDR3 DNA sequence: TGTGCCATCAGGGGAACAGGGGTCGAGCAGTACTTC. This sequence encodes CAIRGTGVEQYF.

V is TRBV11-2 and J is TRBJ2-7; tentatively, D is TRBD2 (5 bases). Trimming cost V 5 bases and J 7 bases, with 18 bases left between them. CDR3 length equals 14 residues. Germline V CDR1 and CDR2: SGHAT, FQNNGV. The CDR3: CASSPRGMGEEQYF. CDR3 DNA: TGTGCCAGCAGCCCCCGGGGTATGGGTGAAGAGCAGTACTTC.

This clone was seen a few times. CDR3 amino acids: CASSLRTGDNQPQHF. CDR3 bases: TGTGCCAGCAGTTTACGGACAGGGGACAATCAGCCCCAGCATTTT. The genes are TRBV28 and TRBJ1-5; TRBD1 matches at 9 bases. Trimming at V came to 2 bases and at J to 3 bases, leaving 2 bases not matched to a gene. CDR3 length: 15 amino acids. Germline CDR1 is MDHEN and CDR2 is SYDVKM. The variable domain in full, completed from reference TRBV28 and TRBJ1-5, reads DVKVTQSSRYLVKRTGEKVFLECVQDMDHENMFWYRQDPGLGLRLIYFSYDVKMKEKGDIPEGYSVSREKKERFSLILESASTNQTSMYLCASSLRTGDNQPQHFGDGTRLSIL.

The rearrangement uses TRBV9 and TRBJ1-4, with D tentatively TRBD1 (6 bases). The CDR3 covers 15 residues. Germline CDR1 and CDR2: SGDLS and YYNGEE. V lost 2 bases to trimming and J lost 8 bases, with 16 bases between them. The CDR3 region has the DNA TGTGCCAGCAGCGTCATGGAGGGGGGAGGCGAAAAACTGTTTTTT. It codes for CASSVMEGGGEKLFF.

As for this clone: Other DNA variants within this sample encode the same CDR3. This chain links TRBV20-1 with TRBJ2-1, with D unclear. V dropped 3 bases and J dropped 6 bases, with 6 bases sitting between them. The CDR3 is 11 residues long. Germline-derived CDR1 and CDR2 are DFQATT and SNEGSKA (reference sequence). The CDR3 DNA reads TGCAGTGCTAGCTCAAGCAATGAGCAGTTCTTC. Encoded protein: CSASSSNEQFF.